One sample yielded the 13 T cell receptor beta chains listed below, sequenced in a study of chemoradiotherapy in HPV16-positive cancers. Sequencing used immunoSEQ multiplex PCR; TCRdb keeps in-frame clones, though not all of them. Of several thousand clones listed, roughly four fifths are singletons. Specimen collection occurred from a patient who underwent chemoradiotherapy. The receptor source for this set is a human donor with HPV-associated anogenital cancer.

This chain joins TRBV5-4 and TRBJ2-7; 7 positions agree with TRBD1. V trimming: 3 bases; J trimming: 2 bases; junction bases outside the gene matches: 8. The CDR3 covers 15 residues. The germline gives CDR1 SGHNT, CDR2 YYREEE (reference sequence). The CDR3 sequence is CASSSGDSIAYEQYF. In nucleotides, the CDR3 is TGTGCCAGCAGCTCAGGGGACAGCATCGCCTACGAGCAGTACTTC.

This clone was seen only a few times. The chain recombines TRBV9 with TRBJ2-2, with unresolved D. This CDR3 contains 13 residues. V lost 4 bases to trimming and J lost 5 bases, with 9 bases between them. CDR1 SGDLS and CDR2 YYNGEE come from the germline V gene. For the CDR3, the DNA is TGTGCCAGCAGCCCCACCCTGACCGGGGAGCTGTTTTTT. Its translation: CASSPTLTGELFF.

The rearrangement joins TRBV28 to TRBJ2-6; 7 bases fit TRBD2. The trim removed 10 bases at V and 0 bases at J, leaving 6 bases unmatched. Looked up from germline, CDR1 is MDHEN and CDR2 is SYDVKM. This CDR3 region has 15 residues. CDR3 amino acids: CATSRGDSGANVLTF. The DNA of the CDR3 is TGTGCCACGTCCCGGGGGGACTCTGGGGCCAACGTCCTGACTTTC.

The chain links TRBV6-1 to TRBJ1-1, with 7 positions matching TRBD1. The V gene end was trimmed by 7 bases and the J gene end by 2 bases; junction bases not matched to a gene: 4. The germline CDR1 and CDR2 sequences are MNHNS and SASEGT. CDR3 length: 13 amino acids. The CDR3 region has the DNA TGTGCCAGCAAACGACAGGGAAACACTGAAGCTTTCTTT. As protein: CASKRQGNTEAFF.

This clone was counted only a few times. The chain links TRBV7-3 to TRBJ2-7, with 10 bases lining up with TRBD2. Germline lookup yields CDR1 SGHTA and CDR2 FQGTGA. This CDR3 has 13 residues. Unmatched junction bases numbered 4, after V lost 5 bases and J lost 6 bases. DNA of the CDR3: TGTGCCAGCAGCCCTGGACTAGCGGTCGAGCAGTACTTC. This sequence encodes CASSPGLAVEQYF.

The rearrangement uses TRBV6-5 and TRBJ1-1; D gene unclear. From germline, CDR1 is MNHEY and CDR2 SVGAGI. V shed 0 bases and J shed 7 bases, with 12 bases lying between them. The CDR3 is 14 residues long. The CDR3 region is CASSYSNSQFEAFF. CDR3 nucleotides: TGTGCCAGCAGTTACTCGAACTCCCAATTTGAAGCTTTCTTT.

V is TRBV5-5 and J is TRBJ1-2; 8 positions match TRBD1. The CDR3 runs to 14 residues. Germline CDR1 and CDR2: SGHKS and YYEKEE (reference sequence). Trimming cost V 4 bases and J 6 bases; bases outside gene matches: 8. The CDR3, as DNA: TGTGCCAGCAGCACCGCAGGGGGCGTTGATGGCTACACCTTC. Amino acid sequence: CASSTAGGVDGYTF.

The genes are TRBV7-8 and TRBJ1-5; 7 bases agree with TRBD1. Trimming took 2 bases from V and 3 from J; bases not matched to a gene: 16. Germline CDR1 is SGHVS and CDR2 is FQNEAQ. CDR3 size: 19 residues. CDR3 amino acids: CASSLSSGQGDYYNQPQHF. DNA for the CDR3: TGTGCCAGCAGCTTATCGTCCGGGCAGGGGGATTATTACAATCAGCCCCAGCATTTT.

The V and J genes are TRBV18 and TRBJ2-5, with 8 bases fitting TRBD1. Looked up from germline, CDR1 is KGHSH and CDR2 is LQKENI. The CDR3 covers 11 residues. Trimming cost V 6 bases and J 11 bases; bases outside gene matches: 5. The CDR3 DNA reads as TGTGCCAGCTCCCTCCGGGACAGGCAGTACTTC. This translates into CASSLRDRQYF.

The rearrangement links TRBV25-1 to TRBJ1-4; D may be TRBD1 (5 bases). Trimming took off 5 bases at V and 4 bases at J, with 17 bases between the two ends. This CDR3 region has 16 residues. The germline V gene has CDR1 MGHDK and CDR2 SYGVNS. Here the CDR3 DNA reads TGTGCCAGCAGTTACCTCCGGCAGGGCGATAATGAAAAACTGTTTTTT. Its translation is CASSYLRQGDNEKLFF.

The gene calls are TRBV18 and TRBJ1-2; D is unclear. Germline CDR1 is KGHSH and CDR2 is LQKENI. The CDR3 runs to 14 residues. The V and J ends lost 3 bases and 5 bases respectively, with 13 bases between them. Here the CDR3 DNA reads TGTGCCAGCTCACCGCCCGGTTTAGAGTATGGCTACACCTTC. As protein: CASSPPGLEYGYTF.

V and J are TRBV28 and TRBJ1-1, with 11 bases identical to TRBD1. The CDR3 length is 15 residues. Trimming cost V 4 bases and J 5 bases; bases outside gene matches: 6. Germline lookup yields CDR1 MDHEN and CDR2 SYDVKM. CDR3 nucleotides: TGTGCCAGCAGTTCGCTCTGGGACAGGGGGACTGAAGCTTTCTTT. It translates to CASSSLWDRGTEAFF.

The chain combines TRBV5-1 with TRBJ2-7, with TRBD2 as a possible D gene (6 bases). The CDR3 has 15 residues. V was pared by 1 base and J by 3 bases, with 14 bases between. CDR1 is SGHRS, CDR2 YFSETQ, per germline. The CDR3 protein is CASSLSPGGIYEQYF. Written as DNA, the CDR3 is TGCGCCAGCAGCTTGAGTCCCGGCGGGATCTACGAGCAGTACTTC. Complete variable domain (other parts from reference TRBV5-1 and TRBJ2-7): KAGVTQTPRYLIKTRGQQVTLSCSPISGHRSVSWYQQTPGQGLQFLFEYFSETQRNKGNFPGRFSGRQFSNSRSEMNVSTLELGDSALYLCASSLSPGGIYEQYFGPGTRLTVT.